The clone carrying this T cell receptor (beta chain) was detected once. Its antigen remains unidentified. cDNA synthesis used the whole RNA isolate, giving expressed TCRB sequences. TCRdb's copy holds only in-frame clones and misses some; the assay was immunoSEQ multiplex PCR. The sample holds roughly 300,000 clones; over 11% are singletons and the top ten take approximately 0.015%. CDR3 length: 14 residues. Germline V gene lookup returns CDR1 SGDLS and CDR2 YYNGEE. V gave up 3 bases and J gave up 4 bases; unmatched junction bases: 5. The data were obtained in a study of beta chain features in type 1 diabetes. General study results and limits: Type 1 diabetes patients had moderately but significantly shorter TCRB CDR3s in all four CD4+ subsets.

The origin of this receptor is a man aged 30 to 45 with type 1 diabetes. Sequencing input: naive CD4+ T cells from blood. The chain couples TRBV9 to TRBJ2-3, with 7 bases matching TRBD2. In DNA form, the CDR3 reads TGTGCCAGCAGCGGTGGACTAGTTGCAGATACGCAGTATTTT. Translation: CASSGGLVADTQYF.